The 3 T cell receptor beta chains listed next were all sequenced from one sample in a study of T cell repertoires in breast cancer. Paired alpha-beta TCRs of CD8+ T cells were analyzed by expanded emulsion RT-PCR. Unpaired genes were suppressed by blocking oligonucleotides during a second nested PCR. TCRdb reanalysed the emulsion pairing reads using MiXCR and keeps one entry per CDR3 protein. The table shows around 43,000 distinct CDR3 sequences, with 45% occurring only once. The sample was CD8+ T cells. These receptors all come from a pool of human donors with breast cancer or a healthy control (not recorded which).

The chain combines TRBV7-9 with TRBJ2-7; possible D gene TRBD1, 5 bases. Germline V CDR1 and CDR2: SEHNR, FQNEAQ (reference sequence). With 5 bases removed from V and 4 bases from J, the gap between germline ends came to 21 bases. The CDR3 runs to 16 residues. CDR3 in amino acids: CASSRYQGLSPYEQYF. In DNA, the CDR3 is TGTGCCAGCAGCCGCTACCAGGGCTTGTCCCCTTACGAGCAGTACTTC. The full variable domain, with the rest looked up from reference TRBV7-9 and TRBJ2-7, is DTGVSQNPRHKITKRGQNVTFRCDPISEHNRLYWYRQTLGQGPEFLTYFQNEAQLEKSRLLSDRFSAERPKGSFSTLEIQRTEQGDSAMYLCASSRYQGLSPYEQYFGPGTRLTVT.

Only a few counts were recorded for this clonotype. The genes are TRBV6-2 or TRBV6-3 and TRBJ2-3; tentatively, D is TRBD2 (5 bases). The CDR3 has 15 residues. Deletions cut 2 bases from V and 1 base from J, with 10 bases between. The germline gives CDR1 MNHEY, CDR2 SVGEGT. Written as DNA, the CDR3 is TGTGCCAGCAGTTACGGAGGAAAGGGCACAGATACGCAGTATTTT. It specifies CASSYGGKGTDTQYF.

This chain joins TRBV19 and TRBJ1-1; D is ambiguous. CDR3 length equals 15 residues. Trimming cost V 6 bases and J 4 bases, with 18 bases left between them. Germline CDR1 and CDR2: LNHDA and SQIVND (reference sequence). CDR3 amino acids: CASSPAEESRTEAFF. CDR3 DNA sequence: TGTGCCAGTAGCCCCGCCGAGGAGAGCCGCACTGAAGCTTTCTTT.